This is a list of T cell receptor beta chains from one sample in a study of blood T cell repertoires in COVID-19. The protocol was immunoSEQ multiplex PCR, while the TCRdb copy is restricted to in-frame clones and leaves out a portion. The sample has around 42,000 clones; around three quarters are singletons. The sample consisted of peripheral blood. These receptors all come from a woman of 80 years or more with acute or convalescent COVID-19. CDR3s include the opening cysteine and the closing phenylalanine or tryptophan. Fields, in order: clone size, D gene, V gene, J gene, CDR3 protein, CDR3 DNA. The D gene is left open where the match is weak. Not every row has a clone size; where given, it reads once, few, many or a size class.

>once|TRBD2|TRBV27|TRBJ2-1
CASSSLLAGNEQFF
TGTGCCAGCAGTTCGTTGCTAGCGGGAAATGAGCAGTTCTTC
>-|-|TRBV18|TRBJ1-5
CASSPFGNQPQHF
TGTGCCAGCTCACCCTTCGGCAATCAGCCCCAGCATTTT
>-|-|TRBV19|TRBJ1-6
CASSPGDSYNSPLHF
TGTGCCAGTAGTCCGGGGGACTCCTATAATTCACCCCTCCACTTT
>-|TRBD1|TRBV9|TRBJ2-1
CASSVGTEWFF
TGTGCCAGCAGCGTCGGGACAGAATGGTTCTTC
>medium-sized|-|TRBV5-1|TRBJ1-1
CASSPREEVTEAFF
TGCGCCAGCAGCCCTAGGGAGGAGGTCACTGAAGCTTTCTTT
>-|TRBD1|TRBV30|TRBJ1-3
CAWSGRGPGNTIYF
TGTGCCTGGAGTGGCAGGGGGCCTGGAAACACCATATATTTT
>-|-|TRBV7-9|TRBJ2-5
CASRPTGNQETQYF
TGTGCCAGCAGGCCCACAGGGAACCAAGAGACCCAGTACTTC
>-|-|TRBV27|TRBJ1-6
CASSFSVNLRGVRRSPLHF
TGTGCCAGCAGTTTCAGTGTAAATCTGCGGGGGGTCCGTCGTTCACCCCTCCACTTT
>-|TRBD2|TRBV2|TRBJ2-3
CASSGLAVAPTDTQYF
TGTGCCAGCAGTGGACTAGCGGTAGCCCCCACAGATACGCAGTATTTT
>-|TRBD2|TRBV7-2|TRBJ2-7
CASSLRGLAGDSYEQYF
TGTGCCAGCAGCTTACGAGGACTAGCGGGAGACTCCTACGAGCAGTACTTC
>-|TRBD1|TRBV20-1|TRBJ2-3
CSASGTGGLSSTDTQYF
TGCAGTGCTAGTGGGACAGGGGGCTTGTCGAGCACAGATACGCAGTATTTT
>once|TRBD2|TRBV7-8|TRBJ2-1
CASSLPPGTSGNEQFF
TGTGCCAGCAGCCTGCCACCCGGGACTAGCGGGAATGAGCAGTTCTTC
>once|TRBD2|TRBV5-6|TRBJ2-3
CASSQLTSGTDTQYF
TGTGCCAGCAGCCAACTGACTAGCGGGACCGATACGCAGTATTTT
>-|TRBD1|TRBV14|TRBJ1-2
CASSQEGQGSYTF
TGTGCCAGCAGCCAAGAGGGACAGGGGAGCTACACCTTC
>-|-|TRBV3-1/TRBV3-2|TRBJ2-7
CASSQVQDGEQYF
TGTGCCAGCAGCCAAGTTCAGGATGGCGAGCAGTACTTC
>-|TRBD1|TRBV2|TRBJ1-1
CASRGTGGREAFF
TGTGCCAGCAGGGGGACAGGGGGCAGGGAAGCTTTCTTT
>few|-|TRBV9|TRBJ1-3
CASSVVPLGVSGNTIYF
TGTGCCAGCAGCGTAGTCCCCTTAGGGGTCTCTGGAAACACCATATATTTT
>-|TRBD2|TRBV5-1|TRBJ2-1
CASSLEVWRPSGLNEQFF
TGCGCCAGCAGCTTGGAAGTGTGGCGGCCTAGCGGGCTCAATGAGCAGTTCTTC
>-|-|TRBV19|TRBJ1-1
CASSGVGNTEAFF
TGTGCCAGTAGTGGAGTGGGGAACACTGAAGCTTTCTTT
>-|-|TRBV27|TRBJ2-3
CASSLIGSTDTQYF
TGTGCCAGCAGTTTAATCGGGAGCACAGATACGCAGTATTTT
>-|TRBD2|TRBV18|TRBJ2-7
CASSGTSGVYEQYF
TGTGCCAGCTCTGGGACTAGCGGGGTCTACGAGCAGTACTTC
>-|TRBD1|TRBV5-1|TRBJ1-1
CASSSGGTGAREAFF
TGCGCCAGCAGCTCCGGGGGGACAGGGGCCCGTGAAGCTTTCTTT
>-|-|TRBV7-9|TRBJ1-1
CASSSSGDGKAFF
TGTGCCAGCAGCTCCTCGGGGGACGGAAAAGCTTTCTTT